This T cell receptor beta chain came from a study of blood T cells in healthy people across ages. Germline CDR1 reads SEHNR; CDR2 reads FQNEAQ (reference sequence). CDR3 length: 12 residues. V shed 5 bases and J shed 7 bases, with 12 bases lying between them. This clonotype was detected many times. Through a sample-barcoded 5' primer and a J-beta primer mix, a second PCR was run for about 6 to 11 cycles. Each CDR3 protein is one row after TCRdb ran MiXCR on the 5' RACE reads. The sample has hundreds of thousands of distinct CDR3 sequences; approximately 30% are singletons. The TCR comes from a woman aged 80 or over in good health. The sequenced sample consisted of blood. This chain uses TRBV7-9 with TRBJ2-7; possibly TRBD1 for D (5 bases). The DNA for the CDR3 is TGTGCCAGCAGCGCCCAGGGAAGGGAGCAGTACTTC. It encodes CASSAQGREQYF.